The rows below give T cell receptor beta chains drawn from one sample of a study of T cell responses to AZD1222 COVID-19 vaccine. Data came from immunoSEQ multiplex PCR; TCRdb stores just in-frame clones and leaves some out. This table has 88,000 or so clones, approximately 88% appearing once. The input for sequencing was peripheral blood, taken 28 days after the second AZD1222 dose. These receptors were collected from an adult who received the AZD1222 COVID-19 vaccine. Both conserved end residues are part of each CDR3. Fields, in order: CDR3 length, D gene, J gene, V gene, clone size, CDR3 protein, CDR3 DNA. D genes are given only for firm matches. The size field is filled for only some rows; it gives once, few, many or a size class.

cdr3_length: 16
d_call: TRBD1
j_call: TRBJ1-2
v_call: TRBV11-2
clone_size: -
cdr3_aa: CASSLVQGQANYGYTF
cdr3_nt: TGTGCCAGCAGCTTAGTACAGGGGCAAGCTAACTATGGCTACACCTTC

cdr3_length: 14
d_call: TRBD1
j_call: TRBJ1-2
v_call: TRBV5-1
clone_size: -
cdr3_aa: CASSGGQSEYGYTF
cdr3_nt: TGCGCCAGCAGCGGGGGACAGTCTGAATATGGCTACACCTTC

cdr3_length: 13
d_call: -
j_call: TRBJ1-5
v_call: TRBV3-1/TRBV3-2
clone_size: few
cdr3_aa: CASSQSPNQPQHF
cdr3_nt: TGTGCCAGCAGCCAGAGTCCTAATCAGCCCCAGCATTTT

cdr3_length: 12
d_call: TRBD1
j_call: TRBJ2-3
v_call: TRBV27
clone_size: -
cdr3_aa: CASSSTGGTQYF
cdr3_nt: TGTGCCAGCAGTTCTACAGGGGGCACGCAGTATTTT

cdr3_length: 15
d_call: TRBD1
j_call: TRBJ2-1
v_call: TRBV7-9
clone_size: -
cdr3_aa: CASSFGGQGTDEQFF
cdr3_nt: TGTGCCAGCAGCTTTGGGGGACAGGGTACCGATGAGCAGTTCTTC

cdr3_length: 15
d_call: TRBD2
j_call: TRBJ2-1
v_call: TRBV6-5
clone_size: -
cdr3_aa: CASRSSGGALEEQFF
cdr3_nt: TGTGCCAGCAGATCTAGCGGGGGGGCCTTGGAAGAGCAGTTCTTC

cdr3_length: 15
d_call: -
j_call: TRBJ2-2
v_call: TRBV7-8
clone_size: -
cdr3_aa: CASSLGTRRTGELFF
cdr3_nt: TGTGCCAGCAGCCTAGGGACAAGGCGCACCGGGGAGCTGTTTTTT

cdr3_length: 12
d_call: -
j_call: TRBJ1-1
v_call: TRBV30
clone_size: -
cdr3_aa: CAWSVPGAEAFF
cdr3_nt: TGTGCCTGGAGTGTACCAGGGGCTGAAGCTTTCTTT

cdr3_length: 14
d_call: -
j_call: TRBJ1-5
v_call: TRBV19
clone_size: -
cdr3_aa: CASSTPGEVQPQHF
cdr3_nt: TGTGCCAGTAGTACACCAGGGGAAGTGCAGCCCCAGCATTTT

cdr3_length: 14
d_call: TRBD1
j_call: TRBJ1-2
v_call: TRBV7-8
clone_size: -
cdr3_aa: CASSLVGQGIGYTF
cdr3_nt: TGTGCCAGCAGCTTGGTTGGACAGGGGATTGGCTACACCTTC

cdr3_length: 13
d_call: TRBD1
j_call: TRBJ1-6
v_call: TRBV5-6
clone_size: -
cdr3_aa: CASSRQGVLPLHF
cdr3_nt: TGTGCCAGCAGCAGGCAGGGGGTTTTACCCCTCCACTTT

cdr3_length: 16
d_call: -
j_call: TRBJ2-3
v_call: TRBV6-4
clone_size: -
cdr3_aa: CASSDSSGGPTDTQYF
cdr3_nt: TGTGCCAGCAGTGACTCGTCCGGGGGCCCCACAGATACGCAGTATTTT

cdr3_length: 13
d_call: TRBD1
j_call: TRBJ1-2
v_call: TRBV5-6
clone_size: -
cdr3_aa: CASSLNRGYGYTF
cdr3_nt: TGTGCCAGCAGCTTGAACAGGGGCTATGGCTACACCTTC

cdr3_length: 15
d_call: TRBD1
j_call: TRBJ2-7
v_call: TRBV5-1
clone_size: once
cdr3_aa: CASSWGDRGPREQYF
cdr3_nt: TGCGCCAGCAGCTGGGGGGACAGGGGTCCCAGGGAGCAGTACTTC

cdr3_length: 14
d_call: -
j_call: TRBJ1-6
v_call: TRBV14
clone_size: once
cdr3_aa: CASSQDLGISPLHF
cdr3_nt: TGTGCCAGCAGCCAAGATCTAGGGATTTCACCCCTCCACTTT

cdr3_length: 14
d_call: TRBD1
j_call: TRBJ1-5
v_call: TRBV5-1
clone_size: once
cdr3_aa: CASSLGTGNQPQHF
cdr3_nt: TGCGCCAGCAGCCTCGGGACAGGGAATCAGCCCCAGCATTTT

cdr3_length: 17
d_call: -
j_call: TRBJ2-3
v_call: TRBV1
clone_size: -
cdr3_aa: CTSSQERKVRGTDTQYF
cdr3_nt: TGCACCAGCAGCCAAGAACGCAAGGTGAGAGGCACAGATACGCAGTATTTT

cdr3_length: 14
d_call: -
j_call: TRBJ2-5
v_call: TRBV5-6
clone_size: -
cdr3_aa: CASSVGTPRETQYF
cdr3_nt: TGTGCCAGCAGCGTAGGGACCCCCAGGGAGACCCAGTACTTC

cdr3_length: 13
d_call: TRBD1
j_call: TRBJ1-2
v_call: TRBV29-1
clone_size: once
cdr3_aa: CSVGTGRDYGYTF
cdr3_nt: TGCAGCGTCGGGACAGGGCGGGACTATGGCTACACCTTC

cdr3_length: 15
d_call: -
j_call: TRBJ1-1
v_call: TRBV13
clone_size: -
cdr3_aa: CASSPTGRVGTEAFF
cdr3_nt: TGTGCCAGCAGCCCCACAGGGCGGGTCGGCACTGAAGCTTTCTTT

cdr3_length: 15
d_call: TRBD1
j_call: TRBJ1-1
v_call: TRBV6-2/TRBV6-3
clone_size: -
cdr3_aa: CASSSRTGRDTEAFF
cdr3_nt: TGTGCCAGCAGTTCCAGGACAGGGAGGGACACTGAAGCTTTCTTT

cdr3_length: 16
d_call: -
j_call: TRBJ2-2
v_call: TRBV19
clone_size: -
cdr3_aa: CASSIRRGANTGELFF
cdr3_nt: TGTGCCAGTAGTATTCGTCGGGGAGCGAACACCGGGGAGCTGTTTTTT

cdr3_length: 14
d_call: TRBD1
j_call: TRBJ2-3
v_call: TRBV7-9
clone_size: -
cdr3_aa: CASTRTGVTDTQYF
cdr3_nt: TGTGCCAGCACCAGGACAGGGGTAACAGATACGCAGTATTTT

cdr3_length: 15
d_call: -
j_call: TRBJ1-2
v_call: TRBV2
clone_size: few
cdr3_aa: CASRTLEGRGYGYTF
cdr3_nt: TGTGCCAGCAGGACTTTGGAGGGGAGAGGCTATGGCTACACCTTC

cdr3_length: 15
d_call: -
j_call: TRBJ2-7
v_call: TRBV5-6
clone_size: -
cdr3_aa: CASSLFSFISYEQYF
cdr3_nt: TGTGCCAGCAGCTTGTTTAGTTTTATCTCCTACGAGCAGTACTTC

cdr3_length: 11
d_call: -
j_call: TRBJ2-1
v_call: TRBV19
clone_size: -
cdr3_aa: CALQAGNEQFF
cdr3_nt: TGTGCCCTACAGGCGGGCAATGAGCAGTTCTTC

cdr3_length: 11
d_call: -
j_call: TRBJ1-1
v_call: TRBV5-1
clone_size: -
cdr3_aa: CASSLKGRAFF
cdr3_nt: TGCGCCAGCAGCTTGAAGGGGCGGGCTTTCTTT

cdr3_length: 15
d_call: -
j_call: TRBJ1-2
v_call: TRBV7-8
clone_size: -
cdr3_aa: CASSPSGGHGYGYTF
cdr3_nt: TGTGCCAGCAGCCCCTCCGGGGGACATGGCTATGGCTACACCTTC

cdr3_length: 14
d_call: -
j_call: TRBJ2-1
v_call: TRBV11-2
clone_size: -
cdr3_aa: CASSFRVGDNEQFF
cdr3_nt: TGTGCCAGCAGCTTCAGGGTTGGGGACAATGAGCAGTTCTTC

cdr3_length: 14
d_call: TRBD1
j_call: TRBJ1-1
v_call: TRBV6-5
clone_size: -
cdr3_aa: CASVRQGARTEAFF
cdr3_nt: TGTGCCAGCGTACGACAGGGGGCGCGTACTGAAGCTTTCTTT

cdr3_length: 15
d_call: -
j_call: TRBJ2-2
v_call: TRBV5-1
clone_size: few
cdr3_aa: CASSLEGLVTGELFF
cdr3_nt: TGCGCCAGCAGCTTGGAGGGGTTAGTCACCGGGGAGCTGTTTTTT

cdr3_length: 15
d_call: TRBD2
j_call: TRBJ2-7
v_call: TRBV6-6
clone_size: -
cdr3_aa: CASTPSGGRSYEQYF
cdr3_nt: TGTGCCAGCACTCCGAGCGGGGGTCGCTCCTACGAGCAGTACTTC

cdr3_length: 13
d_call: -
j_call: TRBJ2-5
v_call: TRBV12-3/TRBV12-4
clone_size: -
cdr3_aa: CASSLGLQETQYF
cdr3_nt: TGTGCCAGCAGTTTGGGTCTCCAGGAGACCCAGTACTTC

cdr3_length: 19
d_call: TRBD2
j_call: TRBJ2-3
v_call: TRBV6-2/TRBV6-3
clone_size: -
cdr3_aa: CASSYSGLAGGPSTDTQYF
cdr3_nt: TGTGCCAGCAGTTACTCAGGGCTAGCGGGGGGCCCTAGCACAGATACGCAGTATTTT

cdr3_length: 14
d_call: -
j_call: TRBJ1-3
v_call: TRBV29-1
clone_size: -
cdr3_aa: CSVSELGVGNTIYF
cdr3_nt: TGCAGCGTCTCAGAGCTGGGGGTCGGAAACACCATATATTTT

cdr3_length: 14
d_call: -
j_call: TRBJ2-5
v_call: TRBV18
clone_size: -
cdr3_aa: CASSPRVGQETQYF
cdr3_nt: TGTGCCAGCTCACCACGAGTAGGCCAAGAGACCCAGTACTTC

cdr3_length: 16
d_call: TRBD1
j_call: TRBJ2-2
v_call: TRBV5-5
clone_size: once
cdr3_aa: CASSLQGTGTTGELFF
cdr3_nt: TGTGCCAGCAGCCTACAGGGGACAGGAACAACCGGGGAGCTGTTTTTT

cdr3_length: 16
d_call: TRBD1
j_call: TRBJ1-1
v_call: TRBV3-1/TRBV3-2
clone_size: -
cdr3_aa: CASSQATGSVNTEAFF
cdr3_nt: TGTGCCAGCAGCCAGGCGACAGGGTCTGTGAACACTGAAGCTTTCTTT

cdr3_length: 16
d_call: TRBD1
j_call: TRBJ1-4
v_call: TRBV2
clone_size: once
cdr3_aa: CASIWDRGATNEKLFF
cdr3_nt: TGTGCCAGCATCTGGGACAGGGGCGCAACTAATGAAAAACTGTTTTTT

cdr3_length: 18
d_call: TRBD2
j_call: TRBJ2-1
v_call: TRBV4-2
clone_size: -
cdr3_aa: CASSQKRLAGGSYNEQFF
cdr3_nt: TGTGCCAGCAGCCAAAAGCGACTAGCGGGGGGTTCCTACAATGAGCAGTTCTTC

cdr3_length: 15
d_call: -
j_call: TRBJ1-2
v_call: TRBV5-1
clone_size: -
cdr3_aa: CASSLVARMLDGYTF
cdr3_nt: TGCGCCAGCAGCTTGGTGGCCAGGATGTTGGATGGCTACACCTTC

cdr3_length: 13
d_call: -
j_call: TRBJ1-6
v_call: TRBV7-2
clone_size: -
cdr3_aa: CASSLVSDSPLHF
cdr3_nt: TGTGCCAGCAGCTTAGTCAGTGATTCACCCCTCCACTTT